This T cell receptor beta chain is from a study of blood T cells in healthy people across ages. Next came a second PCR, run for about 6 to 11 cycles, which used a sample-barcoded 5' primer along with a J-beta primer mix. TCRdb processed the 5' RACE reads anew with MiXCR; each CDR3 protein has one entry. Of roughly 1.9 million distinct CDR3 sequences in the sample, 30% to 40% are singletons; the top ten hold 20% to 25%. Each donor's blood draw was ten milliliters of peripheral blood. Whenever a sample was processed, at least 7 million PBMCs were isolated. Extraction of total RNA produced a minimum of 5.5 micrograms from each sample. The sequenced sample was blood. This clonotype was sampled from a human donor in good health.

The CDR3 region is CAISGENLAGASTDTQYF. The CDR3 DNA reads TGTGCCATCAGCGGAGAAAATCTAGCGGGGGCCAGCACAGATACGCAGTATTTT. The chain joins TRBV10-3 to TRBJ2-3; TRBD2 matches at 10 bases. With 6 bases clipped from V and 0 bases from J, the junction kept 12 bases outside the gene matches. From germline, CDR1 is ENHRY and CDR2 SYGVKD. The CDR3 runs to 18 residues.